This T cell receptor beta chain was sequenced for a study of cytotoxic CD8 clonotypes in ibrutinib-treated CLL. V was clipped by 1 base and J by 4 bases; unmatched bases: 2. Germline-derived CDR1 and CDR2 are SGHNT and YENEEA. CDR3 length equals 15 residues. TCRdb's copy holds only in-frame clones and misses some; the assay was immunoSEQ multiplex PCR. The data show some 200,000 clones, about four fifths seen once. The receptor's source is a human donor with chronic lymphocytic leukemia. The chain couples TRBV11-3 to TRBJ2-1, with 9 bases lining up with TRBD2. The sample was PBMCs, taken after 12 months of ibrutinib treatment. CDR3 region: CASSLGAGGYNEQFF. CDR3 coding DNA: TGTGCCAGCAGCTTAGGAGCGGGGGGTTACAATGAGCAGTTCTTC.